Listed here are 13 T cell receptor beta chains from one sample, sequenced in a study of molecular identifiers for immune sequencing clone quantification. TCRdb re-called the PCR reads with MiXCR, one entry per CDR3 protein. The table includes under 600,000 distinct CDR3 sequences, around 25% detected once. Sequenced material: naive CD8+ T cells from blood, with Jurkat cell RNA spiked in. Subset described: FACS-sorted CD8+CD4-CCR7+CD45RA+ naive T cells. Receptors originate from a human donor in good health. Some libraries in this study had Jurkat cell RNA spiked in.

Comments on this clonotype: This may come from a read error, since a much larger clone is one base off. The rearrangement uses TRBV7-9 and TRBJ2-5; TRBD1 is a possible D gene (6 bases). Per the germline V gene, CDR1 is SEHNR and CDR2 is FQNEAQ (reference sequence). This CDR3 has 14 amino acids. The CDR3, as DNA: TGTGCCGGCAGCCCTACAGGGTTCCAAGAGACCCAGTACTTC. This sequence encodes CAGSPTGFQETQYF. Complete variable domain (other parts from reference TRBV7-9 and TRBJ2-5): DTGVSQNPRHKITKRGQNVTFRCDPISEHNRLYWYRQTLGQGPEFLTYFQNEAQLEKSRLLSDRFSAERPKGSFSTLEIQRTEQGDSAMYLCAGSPTGFQETQYFGPGTRLLVL.

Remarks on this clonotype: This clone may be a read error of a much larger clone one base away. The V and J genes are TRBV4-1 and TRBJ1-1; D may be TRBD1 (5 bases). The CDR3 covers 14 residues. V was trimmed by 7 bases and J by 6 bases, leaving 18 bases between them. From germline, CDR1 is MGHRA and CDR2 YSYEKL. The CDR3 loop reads CASTWSGGGAEAFF. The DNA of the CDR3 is TGCGCCAGCACGTGGTCGGGTGGGGGGGCTGAAGCTTTCTTT.

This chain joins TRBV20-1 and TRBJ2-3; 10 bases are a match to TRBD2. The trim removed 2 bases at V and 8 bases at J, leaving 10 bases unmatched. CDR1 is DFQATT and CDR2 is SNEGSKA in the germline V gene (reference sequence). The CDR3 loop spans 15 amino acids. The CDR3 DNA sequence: TGCAGTGCTAGATCCCCTAGCGGGAGCGTCGGTACGCAGTATTTT. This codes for CSARSPSGSVGTQYF.

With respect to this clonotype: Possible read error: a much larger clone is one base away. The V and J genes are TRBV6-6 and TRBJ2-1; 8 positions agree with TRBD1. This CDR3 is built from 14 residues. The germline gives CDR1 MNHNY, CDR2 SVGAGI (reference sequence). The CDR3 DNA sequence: TGTGCCGGCAGTATACGGACAGGGAGCAATGAGCAGTTCTTC. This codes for CAGSIRTGSNEQFF.

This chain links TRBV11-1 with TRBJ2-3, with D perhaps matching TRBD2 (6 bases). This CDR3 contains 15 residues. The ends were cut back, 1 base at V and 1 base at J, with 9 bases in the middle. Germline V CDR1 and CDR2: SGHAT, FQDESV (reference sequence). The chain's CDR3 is CASSLGGARTDTQYF. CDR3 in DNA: TGTGCCAGCAGCTTAGGCGGGGCCCGCACAGATACGCAGTATTTT.

In nucleotides, the CDR3 is TGTGCCAGCAGCTTAGTAGGGGGCTCGGGAGACATTCAGTACTTC. It specifies CASSLVGGSGDIQYF. This rearrangement joins TRBV7-9 to TRBJ2-4, with D possibly TRBD1 on 7 matching bases. Germline CDR1 reads SEHNR; CDR2 reads FQNEAQ (reference sequence). The CDR3 consists of 15 residues. V gave up 1 base and J gave up 8 bases, with 15 bases separating them.

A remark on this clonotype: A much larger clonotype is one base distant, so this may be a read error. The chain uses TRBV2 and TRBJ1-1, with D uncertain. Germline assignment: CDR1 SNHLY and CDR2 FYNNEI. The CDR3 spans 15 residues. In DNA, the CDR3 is TGTGCCAGCAGTAATGATGGAGAGGTGAACACTGGAGCTTTCTTT. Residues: CASSNDGEVNTGAFF.

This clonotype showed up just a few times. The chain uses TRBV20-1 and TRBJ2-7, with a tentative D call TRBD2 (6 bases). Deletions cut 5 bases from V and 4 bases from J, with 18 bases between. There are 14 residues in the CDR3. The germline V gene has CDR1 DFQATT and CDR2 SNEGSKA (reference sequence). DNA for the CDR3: TGCAGTGCTCCGAACCTGGGACTCTCATACGAGCAGTACTTC. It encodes CSAPNLGLSYEQYF.

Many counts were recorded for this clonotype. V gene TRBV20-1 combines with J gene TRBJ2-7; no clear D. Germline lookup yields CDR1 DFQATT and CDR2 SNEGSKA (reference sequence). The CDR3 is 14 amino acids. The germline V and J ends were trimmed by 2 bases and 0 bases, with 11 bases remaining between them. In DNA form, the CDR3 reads TGCAGTGCTAGACCCCAGGAACTCTCCTACGAGCAGTACTTC. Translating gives CSARPQELSYEQYF.

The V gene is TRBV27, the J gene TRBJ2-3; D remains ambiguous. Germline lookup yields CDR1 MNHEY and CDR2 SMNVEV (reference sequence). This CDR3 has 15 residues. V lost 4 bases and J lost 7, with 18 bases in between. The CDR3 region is CASSYPVESHYTQYF. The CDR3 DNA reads TGTGCCAGCAGTTACCCGGTGGAGTCCCATTATACGCAGTATTTT.

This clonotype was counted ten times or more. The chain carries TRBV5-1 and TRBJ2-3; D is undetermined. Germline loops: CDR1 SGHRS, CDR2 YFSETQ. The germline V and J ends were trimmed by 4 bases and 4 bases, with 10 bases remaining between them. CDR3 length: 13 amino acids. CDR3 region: CASSPDVADTQYF. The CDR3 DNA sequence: TGCGCCAGCAGCCCCGATGTGGCAGATACGCAGTATTTT. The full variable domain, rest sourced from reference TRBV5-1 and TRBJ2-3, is KAGVTQTPRYLIKTRGQQVTLSCSPISGHRSVSWYQQTPGQGLQFLFEYFSETQRNKGNFPGRFSGRQFSNSRSEMNVSTLELGDSALYLCASSPDVADTQYFGPGTRLTVL.

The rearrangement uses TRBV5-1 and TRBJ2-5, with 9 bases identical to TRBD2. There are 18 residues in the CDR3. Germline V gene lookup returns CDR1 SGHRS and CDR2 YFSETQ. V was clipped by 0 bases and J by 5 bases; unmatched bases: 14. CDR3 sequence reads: CASSLGSSGVDRMETQYF. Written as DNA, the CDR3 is TGCGCCAGCAGCTTGGGTTCTAGCGGGGTGGACCGGATGGAGACCCAGTACTTC.

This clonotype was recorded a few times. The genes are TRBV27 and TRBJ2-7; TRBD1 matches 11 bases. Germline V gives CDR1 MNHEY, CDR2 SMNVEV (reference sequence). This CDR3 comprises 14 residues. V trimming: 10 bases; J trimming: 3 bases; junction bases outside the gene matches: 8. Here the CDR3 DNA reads TGTGCCACCAAACCCGGGACAGGGGGCTACGAGCAGTACTTC. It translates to CATKPGTGGYEQYF.